The following is a T cell receptor beta chain sequence with its context. This specimen comes from a study of blood T cell repertoires in COVID-19. For the study at large: Sites across the United States, Italy and Spain contributed samples from acute and convalescent COVID-19. The cDNA or gDNA used as material had been derived from T cells, B-cell-depleted T cells, or PBMCs.

CDR1 SEHNR and CDR2 FQNEAQ come from the germline V gene (reference sequence). The ends lost 4 bases at V and 3 bases at J; junction bases unmatched: 8. The CDR3 extends over 18 amino acids. Per the original data handling: Reference gene primer amplification gave nucleated cell count estimates. The method was immunoSEQ multiplex PCR; TCRdb's version includes in-frame clones alone and lacks a portion of them. D and trimming were read from the DNA, whereas the V and J calls and clone size are those reported in that table. The table records around 100,000 clones, roughly 80% of them present only once. Source material: peripheral blood. The genes are TRBV7-9 and TRBJ2-1, with 14 positions matching TRBD2. This TCR came from a man aged 65 to 79 with active or convalescent COVID-19. The CDR3 here is CASSSSGLAGGHYNEQFF. CDR3 bases: TGTGCCAGCAGCTCTAGTGGACTAGCGGGAGGCCACTACAATGAGCAGTTCTTC. The full variable domain, completed using reference TRBV7-9 and TRBJ2-1, is DTGVSQNPRHKITKRGQNVTFRCDPISEHNRLYWYRQTLGQGPEFLTYFQNEAQLEKSRLLSDRFSAERPKGSFSTLEIQRTEQGDSAMYLCASSSSGLAGGHYNEQFFGPGTRLTVL.